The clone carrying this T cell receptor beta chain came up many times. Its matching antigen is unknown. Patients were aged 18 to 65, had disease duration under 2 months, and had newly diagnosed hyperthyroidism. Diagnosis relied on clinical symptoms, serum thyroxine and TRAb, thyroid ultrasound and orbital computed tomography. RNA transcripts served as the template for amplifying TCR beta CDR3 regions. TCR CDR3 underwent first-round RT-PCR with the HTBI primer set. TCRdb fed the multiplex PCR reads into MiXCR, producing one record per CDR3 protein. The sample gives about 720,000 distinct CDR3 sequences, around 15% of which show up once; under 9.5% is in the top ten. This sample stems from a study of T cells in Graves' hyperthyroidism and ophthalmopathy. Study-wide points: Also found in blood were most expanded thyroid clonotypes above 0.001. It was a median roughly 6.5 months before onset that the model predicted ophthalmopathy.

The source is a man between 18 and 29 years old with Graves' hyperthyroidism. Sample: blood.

The CDR3 sequence: CASLKGEKLFF. DNA for the CDR3: TGTGCCAGCCTCAAGGGCGAAAAACTGTTTTTT. The chain joins TRBV28 to TRBJ1-4, with unresolved D. Trimming removed 8 bases from V and 8 bases from J, with 9 bases in between. CDR1 is MDHEN and CDR2 is SYDVKM in the germline V gene. The CDR3 is 11 amino acids.